The 26 T cell receptor beta chains below all came from one sample that was sequenced in a study of blood T cell repertoires in COVID-19. The repertoire was sequenced with immunoSEQ multiplex PCR; TCRdb's copy has only in-frame clones and lacks some. The table shows fewer than 650,000 clones, with approximately 88% occurring only once. The sample consisted of peripheral blood. The receptors were gathered from a woman between 50 and 59 years old with COVID-19, enrolled during active disease.

The chain's CDR3 is CASNREYRYGYTF. CDR3 DNA sequence: TGTGCCAGCAATCGGGAATATCGGTATGGCTACACCTTC. This chain links TRBV2 with TRBJ1-2; D is undetermined. Germline V gives CDR1 SNHLY, CDR2 FYNNEI. The CDR3 spans 13 residues. V was clipped by 7 bases and J by 5 bases, with 14 bases between them.

The V call is TRBV19, the J call TRBJ1-2, with D tentatively TRBD1 (5 bases). CDR1 is LNHDA and CDR2 is SQIVND in the germline V gene (reference sequence). This CDR3 is 15 amino acids long. Trimming pared 3 bases from V and 3 bases from J, leaving 14 bases between. The CDR3 loop is CASSMGLGGDYGYTF. CDR3 DNA: TGTGCCAGTAGTATGGGACTTGGTGGAGACTATGGCTACACCTTC.

V and J are TRBV5-1 and TRBJ1-6, with 7 bases that match TRBD1. V lost 4 bases and J lost 7; bases outside the gene matches: 11. Germline loops: CDR1 SGHRS, CDR2 YFSETQ. The length of the CDR3 is 16 residues. The CDR3 DNA sequence: TGCGCCAGCAGCACCGAGGGACAGACCAAGAATTCACCCCTCCACTTT. The encoded protein is CASSTEGQTKNSPLHF.

The sample holds a few counts of this clone. The V gene is TRBV19, the J gene TRBJ1-6; D unresolved. V lost 8 bases and J 9 bases, leaving 11 bases between the germline ends. This CDR3 is built from 12 residues. The germline gives CDR1 LNHDA, CDR2 SQIVND (reference sequence). The CDR3 loop reads CASAYRGSPLHF. In DNA, the CDR3 is TGTGCCAGTGCTTATCGGGGTTCACCCCTCCACTTT.

This rearrangement joins TRBV7-3 to TRBJ1-1, with 11 bases lining up with TRBD1. This CDR3 region has 13 residues. CDR1 is SGHTA, CDR2 FQGTGA, per germline. Trimming removed 5 bases from V and 11 bases from J; junction bases left unmatched: 7. CDR3 sequence: CASSKGQGVQAFF. CDR3 DNA: TGTGCCAGCAGCAAGGGACAGGGGGTCCAGGCTTTCTTT. Combining the CDR3 with reference TRBV7-3 and TRBJ1-1 gives the whole variable domain GAGVSQTPSNKVTEKGKYVELRCDPISGHTALYWYRQSLGQGPEFLIYFQGTGAADDSGLPNDRFFAVRPEGSVSTLKIQRTERGDSAVYLCASSKGQGVQAFFGQGTRLTVV.

This clone was recorded a few times. The V and J genes are TRBV19 and TRBJ2-7; TRBD1 aligns across 7 bases. The junction had 6 bases not matched to a gene; V was cut back by 5 bases and J by 2 bases. Per the germline V gene, CDR1 is LNHDA and CDR2 is SQIVND (reference sequence). CDR3 size: 14 residues. The CDR3 protein is CASSPGQVTYEQYF. CDR3 bases: TGTGCCAGTAGTCCCGGACAGGTTACCTACGAGCAGTACTTC.

The chain has TRBV19 and TRBJ2-7; the D is unclear. CDR1 and CDR2 from the germline V gene are LNHDA and SQIVND (reference sequence). The CDR3 is 15 amino acids. Trimming pared 1 base from V and 3 bases from J, leaving 13 bases between. CDR3 sequence: CASSIAPSPFYEQYF. CDR3 bases: TGTGCCAGTAGTATAGCCCCAAGCCCCTTCTACGAGCAGTACTTC.

The chain employs TRBV5-6 and TRBJ2-1; 9 bases are shared with TRBD2. This CDR3 is built from 16 residues. J lost 7 bases, V lost 3 bases, and 11 bases had no gene match. From germline, CDR1 is SGHDT and CDR2 YYEEEE. The CDR3 protein is CASSSVGAGGRNEQFF. The CDR3 DNA follows: TGTGCCAGCAGCTCCGTCGGGGCGGGGGGGCGTAATGAGCAGTTCTTC.

V is TRBV29-1 and J is TRBJ2-4; D not resolved. Germline assignment: CDR1 SQVTM and CDR2 ANQGSEA. This CDR3 contains 13 residues. Trimming stripped 5 bases from V and 8 bases from J, with 16 bases between. The CDR3 coding sequence is TGCAGCGTTCAAACCAGATTAGAGGACATTCAGTACTTC. This gives the protein CSVQTRLEDIQYF. Full variable domain (rest looked up from reference TRBV29-1 and TRBJ2-4): SAVISQKPSRDICQRGTSLTIQCQVDSQVTMMFWYRQQPGQSLTLIATANQGSEATYESGFVIDKFPISRPNLTFSTLTVSNMSPEDSSIYLCSVQTRLEDIQYFGAGTRLSVL.

This clone has a handful of counts. Other DNA sequences of this sample code for an identical CDR3. The chain joins TRBV5-1 to TRBJ1-1; no reliable D call. The CDR3 length is 13 residues. V shed 0 bases and J shed 1 base, with 4 bases lying between them. CDR1 and CDR2 (germline): SGHRS, YFSETQ. CDR3 nucleotide sequence: TGCGCCAGCAGCTTGGCGTGGAACACTGAAGCTTTCTTT. It encodes CASSLAWNTEAFF.

This clone was seen only once. The J gene is TRBJ2-7, the V gene TRBV6-5; 8 positions agree with TRBD1. V lost 5 bases to trimming and J lost 3 bases; unmatched junction nucleotides: 9. This CDR3 comprises 15 residues. In germline, CDR1 is MNHEY, CDR2 SVGAGI. The CDR3 is CASSLSQGARYEQYF. The CDR3, as DNA: TGTGCCAGCAGTCTCTCTCAGGGGGCACGCTACGAGCAGTACTTC.

The gene calls are TRBV9 and TRBJ2-2; the D gene is possibly TRBD2 (5 bases). The CDR3 sequence is 16 residues long. Germline V CDR1 and CDR2: SGDLS, YYNGEE. Trimming took off 1 base at V and 5 bases at J, with 15 bases between the two ends. The CDR3 DNA reads TGTGCCAGCAGCGTAAGGTCGAGGGCCGGGACCGGGGAGCTGTTTTTT. Its protein product is CASSVRSRAGTGELFF.

The chain links TRBV19 to TRBJ2-7; D might be TRBD1 (6 bases). The CDR3 covers 16 residues. V gave up 4 bases and J gave up 6 bases, with 22 bases separating them. Germline assignment: CDR1 LNHDA and CDR2 SQIVND (reference sequence). The CDR3 nucleotides read TGTGCCAGTAGTACGGCCACAGGGCCCCGTTTGGGCGAGCAGTACTTC. It yields the protein CASSTATGPRLGEQYF. Combining the CDR3 with reference TRBV19 and TRBJ2-7 gives the whole variable domain DGGITQSPKYLFRKEGQNVTLSCEQNLNHDAMYWYRQDPGQGLRLIYYSQIVNDFQKGDIAEGYSVSREKKESFPLTVTSAQKNPTAFYLCASSTATGPRLGEQYFGPGTRLTVT.

This clone came up a few times. The CDR3 protein is CASSLGTGNTEAFF. The CDR3 bases are TGTGCCAGCAGTCTCGGGACAGGGAACACTGAAGCTTTCTTT. The chain combines TRBV6-6 with TRBJ1-1; the match to TRBD1 covers 8 bases. The V and J ends lost 5 bases and 1 base, in that order; junction bases with no gene match: 3. The CDR3 is 14 residues long. The germline gives CDR1 MNHNY, CDR2 SVGAGI (reference sequence).

This chain uses TRBV10-1 with TRBJ2-1; the D is unclear. Germline assignment: CDR1 WNHNN and CDR2 SYGVQD (reference sequence). The V and J ends lost 2 bases and 5 bases respectively, with 4 bases between them. This CDR3 is built from 12 residues. The CDR3: CASSEPNNEQFF. The DNA for the CDR3 is TGCGCCAGCAGTGAGCCCAACAATGAGCAGTTCTTC.

This clone has only a few counts. The genes are TRBV4-2 and TRBJ2-1; 7 bases fit TRBD1. Germline CDR1 and CDR2: LGHNA and YNFKEQ. V shed 0 bases, J shed 1 base, and the junction held 3 bases outside the gene matches. This CDR3 has 16 amino acids. DNA of the CDR3: TGTGCCAGCAGCCAAGAGGGACAGCAGTCCTACAATGAGCAGTTCTTC. Amino acids: CASSQEGQQSYNEQFF.

V gene TRBV1 combines with J gene TRBJ1-5; TRBD1, the table's D call, was not compared with the DNA. TRBV1 corresponds to a pseudogene. CDR3 length: 14 residues. CDR3 coding DNA: TGCACCAGCAGCCGAGTTTCAGGGAATCAGCCCCAGCATTTT. Protein: CTSSRVSGNQPQHF.

The chain couples TRBV4-2 to TRBJ2-7; 9 bases agree with TRBD2. Germline V gene sequence: CDR1 LGHNA, CDR2 YNFKEQ. The CDR3 is 19 amino acids. Trimming cost V 0 bases and J 2 bases; bases outside gene matches: 14. CDR3 sequence (DNA): TGTGCCAGCAGCCAAGATCACCCCCGTTCGAGCGGGGGGACCTACGAGCAGTACTTC. Amino acids: CASSQDHPRSSGGTYEQYF.

About this clone: This specimen includes other DNA sequences encoding the same CDR3. The V gene is TRBV28, the J gene TRBJ1-2; D possibly corresponds to TRBD1 (5 bases). Trimming removed 4 bases from V and 1 base from J, with 10 bases in between. In germline, CDR1 is MDHEN, CDR2 SYDVKM. CDR3 length: 14 amino acids. Here the CDR3 DNA reads TGTGCCAGCAGTTCACTCGGGGGTAACTATGGCTACACCTTC. Residues: CASSSLGGNYGYTF.

This clone has only one observation. The V gene is TRBV19, the J gene TRBJ1-1; D may be TRBD1 (5 bases). This CDR3 is 15 amino acids long. The V gene lost 4 bases and the J gene lost 1 base, with 13 bases spanning the gap. In germline, CDR1 is LNHDA, CDR2 SQIVND (reference sequence). The CDR3 sequence: CASSRPVGANTEAFF. The CDR3 DNA sequence: TGTGCCAGTAGTAGGCCGGTAGGGGCGAACACTGAAGCTTTCTTT.

The V and J genes are TRBV6-1 and TRBJ1-5; no definite D call. This CDR3 has 15 amino acids. V was clipped by 1 base and J by 1 base, with 8 bases between them. Germline CDR1 is MNHNS and CDR2 is SASEGT. DNA of the CDR3: TGTGCCAGCAGTGAAGGAGGATTAAGCAATCAGCCCCAGCATTTT. This encodes CASSEGGLSNQPQHF.

In its sample, this clone was seen once. This chain uses TRBV9 with TRBJ2-7, with D possibly matching TRBD1 (6 bases). Germline V gives CDR1 SGDLS, CDR2 YYNGEE. This CDR3 is 14 amino acids long. V lost 1 base and J 0 bases, leaving 8 bases between the germline ends. The CDR3 reads CASSVRDTSYEQYF. CDR3 sequence (DNA): TGTGCCAGCAGCGTACGGGACACCTCCTACGAGCAGTACTTC.

The chain couples TRBV28 to TRBJ2-3; TRBD1 matches at 8 bases. The V gene end was trimmed by 8 bases and the J gene end by 3 bases; junction bases not matched to a gene: 16. Germline V CDR1 and CDR2: MDHEN, SYDVKM. The length of the CDR3 is 17 residues. In DNA form, the CDR3 reads TGTGCCAGCCGCAATCCCTTCGGACAGGGATTTACAGATACGCAGTATTTT. Its translation is CASRNPFGQGFTDTQYF.

The rearrangement joins TRBV7-3 to TRBJ2-7, with 7 bases aligning to TRBD2. V was pared by 5 bases and J by 3 bases, with 13 bases of the junction left unmatched. Per the germline V gene, CDR1 is SGHTA and CDR2 is FQGTGA. This CDR3 has 16 amino acids. The CDR3 here is CASSPASAGTNYEQYF. CDR3 sequence (DNA): TGTGCCAGCAGCCCGGCCTCTGCCGGGACTAACTACGAGCAGTACTTC.

The V gene is TRBV19, the J gene TRBJ1-2, with TRBD1 matching 7 bases. The CDR3 length is 14 residues. The V gene end was trimmed by 6 bases and the J gene end by 4 bases; junction bases not matched to a gene: 8. Germline CDR1 LNHDA, CDR2 SQIVND (reference sequence). The CDR3 spells CASSSTGRGYGYTF. In nucleotides, the CDR3 is TGTGCCAGTAGCTCGACAGGGCGAGGCTATGGCTACACCTTC.

V gene TRBV7-9 combines with J gene TRBJ1-3; D uncertain. Germline CDR1 SEHNR, CDR2 FQNEAQ (reference sequence). This CDR3 has 18 residues. Trimming cost V 2 bases and J 0 bases, with 17 bases left between them. The CDR3 loop is CASSLRTEGLGSGNTIYF. CDR3 DNA: TGTGCCAGCAGCTTAAGGACGGAGGGTCTGGGCTCTGGAAACACCATATATTTT.